This entry describes one T cell receptor (beta chain). This sample was included in a study of blood T cell repertoires in COVID-19. The CDR3 length is 15 residues. V was pared by 1 base and J by 4 bases, with 13 bases between. Germline CDR1 SGHTA, CDR2 FQGNSA. Sequencing was performed with immunoSEQ multiplex PCR; in TCRdb, only in-frame clones are kept and a portion is missing. The sample lists approximately 90,000 clones, around 82% occurring once. The source is a human donor in a cohort sampled during active COVID-19. Sequenced: peripheral blood. V and J are TRBV7-2 and TRBJ1-2; D possibly corresponds to TRBD1 (5 bases). The CDR3 spells CASSLGPGGFYGYTF. In nucleotides, the CDR3 is TGTGCCAGCAGCTTAGGCCCGGGGGGGTTCTATGGCTACACCTTC.